This T cell receptor (beta chain) is from a study of response to subunit inactivated influenza vaccine. Overall study results and limits: It was the authors' suggestion that each seasonal influenza vaccination recruits few new T cells.

Comments on this clonotype: Antigen: not known.

The V gene lost 3 bases and the J gene lost 6 bases, with 9 bases spanning the gap. This CDR3 is 13 amino acids long. The germline V gene encodes CDR1 SGHAT and CDR2 FQNNGV. TCRdb passed the RT-PCR reads through MiXCR, listing each CDR3 protein once. Among about 650,000 distinct CDR3 sequences listed, about 14% were seen once. The sequenced sample was PBMCs from blood, obtained roughly 2 weeks before vaccination. This sequence joins TRBV11-2 and TRBJ2-1; D not resolved. The clonotype comes from a middle-aged man who received an inactivated influenza vaccine. CDR3 bases: TGTGCCAGCAGCTTTTTTCCCATCAATGAGCAGTTCTTC. It yields the protein CASSFFPINEQFF.